The 10 T cell receptor beta chains given below trace back to one sample, sequenced in a study of early T cells in non-severe SARS-CoV-2 infection. Using its own MiXCR run on the 5' RACE reads, TCRdb lists one record per CDR3 protein. The data show around 65,000 distinct CDR3 sequences, around an eighth seen once. Sequenced material: whole blood, taken at baseline. The source is an adult who was a healthcare worker with PCR-confirmed SARS-CoV-2 infection or an uninfected control (not recorded which).

V usage is TRBV19 and J usage is TRBJ1-5; 11 positions agree with TRBD1. Germline V gene sequence: CDR1 LNHDA, CDR2 SQIVND (reference sequence). V gave up 3 bases and J gave up 5 bases; unmatched junction bases: 3. The CDR3 sequence is 15 residues long. In DNA, the CDR3 is TGTGCCAGTAGTATGGGACAGGGGGTTTATCAGCCCCAGCATTTT. It encodes CASSMGQGVYQPQHF. The full variable domain, in which reference TRBV19 and TRBJ1-5 provide the parts outside the CDR3, is DGGITQSPKYLFRKEGQNVTLSCEQNLNHDAMYWYRQDPGQGLRLIYYSQIVNDFQKGDIAEGYSVSREKKESFPLTVTSAQKNPTAFYLCASSMGQGVYQPQHFGDGTRLSIL.

The V call is TRBV29-1, the J call TRBJ1-3; 9 bases are a match to TRBD1. CDR3 length equals 16 residues. CDR1 and CDR2 from the germline V gene are SQVTM and ANQGSEA. The V gene end was trimmed by 3 bases and the J gene end by 4 bases; junction bases not matched to a gene: 10. CDR3 region: CSVEDGTGFAGNTIYF. As DNA, the CDR3 is TGCAGCGTTGAGGACGGGACAGGGTTCGCAGGAAACACCATATATTTT.

The chain carries TRBV7-2 and TRBJ2-5; no reliable D call. Between the trimmed V and J ends, which lost 5 bases and 1 base, there was a span of 8 bases. This CDR3 comprises 13 residues. Germline V CDR1 and CDR2: SGHTA, FQGNSA. CDR3 sequence (DNA): TGTGCCAGCAGCCGGACCCTCCAAGAGACCCAGTACTTC. It encodes CASSRTLQETQYF.

The CDR3 loop is CASSFSTGVGEQYF. CDR3 bases: TGTGCCAGCAGTTTCTCAACCGGGGTCGGCGAGCAGTACTTC. This chain uses TRBV6-5 with TRBJ2-7; the D gene is possibly TRBD2 (5 bases). The CDR3 has 14 amino acids. CDR1 is MNHEY, CDR2 SVGAGI, per germline. The V and J ends lost 4 bases and 6 bases respectively, with 16 bases between them.

The chain employs TRBV4-2 and TRBJ2-3; no definite D call. This CDR3 region has 13 residues. Germline V lookup: CDR1 LGHNA, CDR2 YNFKEQ. Trimming shortened V by 8 bases and J by 4 bases, and 13 bases separated the two germline ends. This chain's CDR3 is CASQVLGSDTQYF. The CDR3 region has the DNA TGTGCCAGCCAAGTACTCGGCTCAGATACGCAGTATTTT.

The genes are TRBV27 and TRBJ1-1; no reliable D call. Germline assignment: CDR1 MNHEY and CDR2 SMNVEV (reference sequence). This CDR3 has 14 residues. V was shortened by 5 bases and J by 4 bases, with 14 bases between the two germline ends. The DNA for the CDR3 is TGTGCCAGCAGTCAAGGACCTGCGGGCACTGAAGCTTTCTTT. It yields the protein CASSQGPAGTEAFF.

This clonotype was counted between two and nine times. The V gene is TRBV7-2, the J gene TRBJ2-3, with 8 bases identical to TRBD1. The V gene's germline CDR1 is SGHTA and CDR2 FQGNSA. This CDR3 region has 13 residues. J gave up 6 bases and V 6 bases, and 5 bases lay outside the gene matches. CDR3 loop: CASSSNRGDTQYF. The CDR3 region has the DNA TGTGCCAGCAGTTCAAACAGGGGGGATACGCAGTATTTT.

This clonotype has more than one count but fewer than ten. J is TRBJ1-3 and V is TRBV11-2; no clear D gene. The CDR3 is 12 residues long. Trimming removed 6 bases from V and 4 bases from J, with 7 bases in between. Per germline, CDR1 SGHAT and CDR2 FQNNGV. Here the CDR3 DNA reads TGTGCCAGCAGTCCAATGGGAAACACCATATATTTT. It codes for CASSPMGNTIYF.

This clonotype has at least ten counts. This chain joins TRBV4-3 and TRBJ2-1; 9 bases match TRBD2. Germline CDR1 is LGHNA and CDR2 is YSLEER. V gave up 0 bases and J gave up 3 bases; unmatched junction bases: 3. The CDR3 covers 16 residues. CDR3 coding DNA: TGCGCCAGCAGCCAAGATAGCGGGAGTGTCTACAATGAGCAGTTCTTC. This gives the protein CASSQDSGSVYNEQFF.

The sample holds a few counts of this clonotype. The rearrangement joins TRBV6-2 or TRBV6-3 to TRBJ2-1; 12 bases agree with TRBD2. The germline CDR1 and CDR2 sequences are MNHEY and SVGEGT. The V and J ends lost 2 bases and 0 bases, in that order; junction bases with no gene match: 8. The CDR3 totals 19 residues. The CDR3 is CASSYPPRTSGVSYNEQFF. Here the CDR3 DNA reads TGTGCCAGCAGTTACCCTCCCCGGACTAGCGGGGTCTCCTACAATGAGCAGTTCTTC.